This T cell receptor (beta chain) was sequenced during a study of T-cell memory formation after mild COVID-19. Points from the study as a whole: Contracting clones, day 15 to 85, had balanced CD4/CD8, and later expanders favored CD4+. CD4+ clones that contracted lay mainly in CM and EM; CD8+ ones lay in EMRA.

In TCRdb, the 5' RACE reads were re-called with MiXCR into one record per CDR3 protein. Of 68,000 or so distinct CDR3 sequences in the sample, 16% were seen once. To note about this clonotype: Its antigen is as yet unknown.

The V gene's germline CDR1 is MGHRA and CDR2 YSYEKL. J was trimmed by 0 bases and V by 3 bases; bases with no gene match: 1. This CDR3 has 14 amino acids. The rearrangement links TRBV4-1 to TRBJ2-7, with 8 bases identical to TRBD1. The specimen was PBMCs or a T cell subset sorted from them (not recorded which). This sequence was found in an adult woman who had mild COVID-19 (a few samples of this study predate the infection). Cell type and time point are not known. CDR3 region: CASSHGTGSYEQYF. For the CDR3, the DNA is TGCGCCAGCAGCCATGGGACAGGCTCCTACGAGCAGTACTTC.